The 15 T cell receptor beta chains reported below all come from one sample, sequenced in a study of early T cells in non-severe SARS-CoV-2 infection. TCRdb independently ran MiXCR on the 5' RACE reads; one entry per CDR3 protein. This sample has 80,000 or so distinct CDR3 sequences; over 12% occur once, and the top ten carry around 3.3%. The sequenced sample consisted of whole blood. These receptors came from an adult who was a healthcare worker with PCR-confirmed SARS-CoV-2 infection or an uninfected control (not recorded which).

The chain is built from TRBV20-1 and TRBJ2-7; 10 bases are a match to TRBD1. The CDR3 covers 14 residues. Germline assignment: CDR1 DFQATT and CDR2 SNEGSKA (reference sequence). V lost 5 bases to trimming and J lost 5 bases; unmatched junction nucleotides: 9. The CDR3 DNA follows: TGCAGTGCTTATTCGGACAGGGGGTCCGACGAGCAGTACTTC. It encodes CSAYSDRGSDEQYF.

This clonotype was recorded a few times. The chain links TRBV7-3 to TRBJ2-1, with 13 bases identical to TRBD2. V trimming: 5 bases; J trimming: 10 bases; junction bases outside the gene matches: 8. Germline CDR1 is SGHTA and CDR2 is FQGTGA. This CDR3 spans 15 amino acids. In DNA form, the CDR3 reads TGTGCCAGCAGCCCGGGACTAGCGGGATCTTCAGAGCAGTTCTTC. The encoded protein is CASSPGLAGSSEQFF.

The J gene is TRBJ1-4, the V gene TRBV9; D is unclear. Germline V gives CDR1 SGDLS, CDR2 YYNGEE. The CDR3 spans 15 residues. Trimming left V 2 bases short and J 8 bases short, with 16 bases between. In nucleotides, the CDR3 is TGTGCCAGCAGCGTCGCGGACGGTCAGCGAGAAAAACTGTTTTTT. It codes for CASSVADGQREKLFF.

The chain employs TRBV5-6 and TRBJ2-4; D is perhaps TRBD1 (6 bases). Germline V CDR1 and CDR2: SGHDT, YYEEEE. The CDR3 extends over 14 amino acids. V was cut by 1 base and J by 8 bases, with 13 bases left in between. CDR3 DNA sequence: TGTGCCAGCAGCTTGCCCGGGACAACTGACATTCAGTACTTC. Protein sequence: CASSLPGTTDIQYF.

CDR3 loop: CASSPHRRTGSGYGYTF. The CDR3 nucleotides are TGCGCCAGCAGCCCACACCGGCGGACAGGGAGCGGCTATGGCTACACCTTC. The chain is built from TRBV5-1 and TRBJ1-2; 8 bases map to TRBD1. This CDR3 spans 17 amino acids. Germline V gene lookup returns CDR1 SGHRS and CDR2 YFSETQ. Trimming cost V 4 bases and J 4 bases; bases outside gene matches: 15.

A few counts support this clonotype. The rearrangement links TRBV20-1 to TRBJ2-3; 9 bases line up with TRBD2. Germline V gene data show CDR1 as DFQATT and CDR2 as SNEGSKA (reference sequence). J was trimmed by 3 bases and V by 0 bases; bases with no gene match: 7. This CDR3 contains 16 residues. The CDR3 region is CSARDPTSGLTDTQYF. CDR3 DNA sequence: TGCAGTGCTAGAGACCCGACTAGCGGCTTAACAGATACGCAGTATTTT.

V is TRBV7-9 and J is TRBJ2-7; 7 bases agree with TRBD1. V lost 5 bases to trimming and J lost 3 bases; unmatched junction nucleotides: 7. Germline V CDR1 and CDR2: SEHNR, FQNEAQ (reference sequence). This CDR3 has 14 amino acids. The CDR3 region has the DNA TGTGCCAGCAGCCGCCAGGGACAGATCTACGAGCAGTACTTC. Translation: CASSRQGQIYEQYF.

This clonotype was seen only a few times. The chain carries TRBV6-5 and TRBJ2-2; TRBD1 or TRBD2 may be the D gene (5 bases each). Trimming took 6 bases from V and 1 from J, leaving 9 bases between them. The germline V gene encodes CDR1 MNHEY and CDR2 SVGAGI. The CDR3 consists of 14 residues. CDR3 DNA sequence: TGTGCCAGCAGCCAGGGAGAGAACACCGGGGAGCTGTTTTTT. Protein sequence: CASSQGENTGELFF.

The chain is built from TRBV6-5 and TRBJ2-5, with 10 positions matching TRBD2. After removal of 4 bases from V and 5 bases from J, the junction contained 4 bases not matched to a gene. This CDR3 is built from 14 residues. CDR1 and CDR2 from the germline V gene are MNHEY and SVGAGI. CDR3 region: CASSLGLATETQYF. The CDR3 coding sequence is TGTGCCAGCAGTTTGGGACTAGCGACCGAGACCCAGTACTTC.

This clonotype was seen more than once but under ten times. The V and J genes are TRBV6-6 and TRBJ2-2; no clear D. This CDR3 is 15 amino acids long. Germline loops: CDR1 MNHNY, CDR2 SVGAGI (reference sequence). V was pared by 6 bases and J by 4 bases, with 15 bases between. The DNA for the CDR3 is TGTGCCAGCAGAACTGGCTCCCCAAGCACCGGGGAGCTGTTTTTT. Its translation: CASRTGSPSTGELFF.

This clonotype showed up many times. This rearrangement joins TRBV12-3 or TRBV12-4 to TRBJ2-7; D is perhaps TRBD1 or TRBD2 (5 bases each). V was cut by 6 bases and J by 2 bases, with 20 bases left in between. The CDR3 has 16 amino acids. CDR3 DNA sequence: TGTGCCAGCAGGGGAGAATTTGGGACGGATCCCTACGAGCAGTACTTC. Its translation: CASRGEFGTDPYEQYF.

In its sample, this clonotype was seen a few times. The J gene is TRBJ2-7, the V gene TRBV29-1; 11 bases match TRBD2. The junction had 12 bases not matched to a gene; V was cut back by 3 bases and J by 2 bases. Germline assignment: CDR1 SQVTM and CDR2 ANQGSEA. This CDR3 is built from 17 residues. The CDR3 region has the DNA TGCAGCGTTGAGGAAGAGAGGAGACTAGCGGGGCCCTACGAGCAGTACTTC. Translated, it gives CSVEEERRLAGPYEQYF.

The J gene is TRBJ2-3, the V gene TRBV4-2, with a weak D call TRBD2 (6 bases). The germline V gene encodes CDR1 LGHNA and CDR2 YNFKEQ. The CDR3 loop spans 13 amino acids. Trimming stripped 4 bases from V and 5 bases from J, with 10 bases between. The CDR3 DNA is TGTGCCAGCAGCCCCCCTAGCGTAGATACGCAGTATTTT. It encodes CASSPPSVDTQYF.

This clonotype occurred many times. CDR3 sequence: CATAEPAGVLSDTQYF. The CDR3 DNA reads TGTGCCACCGCGGAGCCAGCGGGAGTTTTATCAGATACGCAGTATTTT. This chain connects TRBV11-3 to TRBJ2-3; 8 bases fit TRBD2. V trimming: 10 bases; J trimming: 4 bases; junction bases outside the gene matches: 16. CDR1 is SGHNT and CDR2 is YENEEA in the germline V gene. This CDR3 comprises 16 residues.

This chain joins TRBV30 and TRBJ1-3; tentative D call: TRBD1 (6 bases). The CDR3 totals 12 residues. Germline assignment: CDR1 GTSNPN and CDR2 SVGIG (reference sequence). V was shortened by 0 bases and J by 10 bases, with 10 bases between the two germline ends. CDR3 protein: CAWSVHRETIYF. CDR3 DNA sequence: TGTGCCTGGAGTGTACACAGGGAAACCATATATTTT.